This T cell receptor (beta chain) was observed in a study of T cell repertoires in cytomegalovirus infection. Whole-study context: From public TCR beta signatures came an indication of both CMV infection and matching HLA type. Study-level findings and limits: CMV-specific TCR beta clonotypes restricted by HLA-C dominated the ex vivo response. Identification of carriers of CMV plus the relevant HLA was achieved through cumulative public TCR beta family frequency.

TCRdb processed the reads anew with MiXCR; each CDR3 protein has one entry. The table lists approximately 500,000 distinct CDR3 sequences, about 17% of them singletons. This CDR3 comprises 11 residues. Germline V lookup: CDR1 MNHNY, CDR2 SVGAGI (reference sequence). V gave up 2 bases and J gave up 6 bases, with 5 bases separating them. This clonotype was counted a few times. Its antigen is currently unknown. The receptor was isolated from a human donor in good health (CMV status not recorded). Some clones in this sample may be carry-over from other donors' samples. Sequenced input: CD8+ T cells from PBMCs. The gene calls are TRBV6-6 and TRBJ2-7, with D perhaps given as TRBD1 or TRBD2 (5 bases each). The CDR3 loop is CASSYGTEQYF. The CDR3 nucleotides are TGTGCCAGCAGTTACGGGACCGAGCAGTACTTC.